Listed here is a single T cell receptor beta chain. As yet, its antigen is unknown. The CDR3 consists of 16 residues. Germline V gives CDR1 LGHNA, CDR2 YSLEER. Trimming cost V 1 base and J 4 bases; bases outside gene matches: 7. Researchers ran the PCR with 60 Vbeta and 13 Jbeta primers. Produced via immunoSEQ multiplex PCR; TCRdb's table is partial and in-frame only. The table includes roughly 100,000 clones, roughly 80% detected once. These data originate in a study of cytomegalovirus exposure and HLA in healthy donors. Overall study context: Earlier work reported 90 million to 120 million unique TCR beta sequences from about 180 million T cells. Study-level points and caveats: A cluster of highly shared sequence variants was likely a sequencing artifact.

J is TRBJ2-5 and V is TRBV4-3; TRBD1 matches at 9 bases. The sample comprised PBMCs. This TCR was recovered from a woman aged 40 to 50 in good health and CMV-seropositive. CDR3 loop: CASSQALQGAGETQYF. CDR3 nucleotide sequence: TGCGCCAGCAGCCAAGCTTTACAGGGGGCAGGAGAGACCCAGTACTTC.